The 6 T cell receptor beta chains in this list originate from one sample, sequenced in a study of STAT3 mutations in large granular lymphocyte leukemia. Study observations and caveats: At least one immunodominant TCR beta clonotype appeared in every T-cell large granular lymphocyte leukemia patient.

Here immunoSEQ multiplex PCR was the method, and the copy in TCRdb shows in-frame clones only, minus some. The top ten hold 81% of the sample, which has over 8,000 clones, around 90% seen once. No antigen has been assigned to these receptors. Source material: peripheral blood mononuclear cells. These receptors were obtained from a man older than 75 with T-cell large granular lymphocyte leukemia. Some clones in this sample may be carry-over from other donors' samples.

J is TRBJ1-6 and V is TRBV4-2; D is unclear. The CDR3 extends over 17 amino acids. The ends were cut back, 3 bases at V and 5 bases at J, with 17 bases in the middle. From germline, CDR1 is LGHNA and CDR2 YNFKEQ. CDR3 in amino acids: CASSHGTWSRNNSPLHF. CDR3 bases: TGTGCCAGCAGCCATGGTACCTGGAGTCGGAATAATTCACCCCTCCACTTT.

The chain uses TRBV29-1 and TRBJ1-2; 9 nucleotides match TRBD1. Germline CDR1 and CDR2: SQVTM and ANQGSEA. V was clipped by 7 bases and J by 10 bases; unmatched bases: 7. The CDR3 runs to 11 residues. The DNA of the CDR3 is TGCAGCGGCGAGACAGGGGGAGTCTACACCTTC. Residues: CSGETGGVYTF.

V usage is TRBV30 and J usage is TRBJ1-2; D remains unclear. V dropped 0 bases and J dropped 3 bases, with 11 bases sitting between them. The CDR3 covers 14 residues. CDR1 is GTSNPN and CDR2 is SVGIG in the germline V gene (reference sequence). The CDR3 nucleotides read TGTGCCTGGAGTGTGATGAAGGGAGACTATGGCTACACCTTC. It yields the protein CAWSVMKGDYGYTF.

This clone was seen just once. V is TRBV5-4 and J is TRBJ2-5, with D perhaps given as TRBD1 or TRBD2 (5 bases each). Germline V gene lookup returns CDR1 SGHNT and CDR2 YYREEE (reference sequence). This CDR3 spans 14 amino acids. The V and J ends lost 2 bases and 1 base respectively, with 9 bases between them. The CDR3 DNA reads TGTGCCAGCAGCTTAGGGACCACCCAAGAGACCCAGTACTTC. This gives the protein CASSLGTTQETQYF. Using reference TRBV5-4 and TRBJ2-5 for the parts outside the CDR3, the full variable domain is ETGVTQSPTHLIKTRGQQVTLRCSSQSGHNTVSWYQQALGQGPQFIFQYYREEENGRGNFPPRFSGLQFPNYSSELNVNALELDDSALYLCASSLGTTQETQYFGPGTRLLVL.

The chain is built from TRBV4-1 and TRBJ2-5, with a tentative D call TRBD2 (6 bases). This CDR3 contains 13 residues. V lost 3 bases and J lost 4, with 9 bases in between. Germline-derived CDR1 and CDR2 are MGHRA and YSYEKL. The CDR3 sequence: CASSQTRGETQYF. CDR3 DNA sequence: TGCGCCAGCAGCCAGACTAGGGGAGAGACCCAGTACTTC.

Details on this clone: At one end the junction does not follow the germline gene, possibly because of a read error. The gene calls are TRBV6-4 and TRBJ1-2, with D maybe TRBD1 (5 bases). The CDR3 contains 13 residues. Germline V gene sequence: CDR1 MRHNA, CDR2 SNTAGT. The CDR3 here is CASSELAGTQLAF. Written as DNA, the CDR3 is TGTGCCAGCAGTGAACTCGCCGGGACGCAGTTAGCCTTC.